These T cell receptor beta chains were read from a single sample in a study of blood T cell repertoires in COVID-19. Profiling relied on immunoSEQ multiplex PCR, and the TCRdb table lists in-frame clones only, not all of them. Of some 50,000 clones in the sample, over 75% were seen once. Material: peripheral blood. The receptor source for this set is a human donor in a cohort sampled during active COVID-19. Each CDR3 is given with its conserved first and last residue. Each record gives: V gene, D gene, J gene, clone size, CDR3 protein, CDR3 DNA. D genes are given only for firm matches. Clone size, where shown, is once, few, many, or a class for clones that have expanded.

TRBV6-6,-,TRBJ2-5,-,CASVRLQGQTQYF,TGTGCCAGCGTAAGACTACAAGGGCAGACCCAGTACTTC
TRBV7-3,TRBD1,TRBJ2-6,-,CASSSTGEPSSGANVLTF,TGTGCCAGCAGCTCCACAGGGGAGCCCTCCTCTGGGGCCAACGTCCTGACTTTC
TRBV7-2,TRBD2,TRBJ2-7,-,CASSSYTSGGVYEQYF,TGTGCCAGCAGCTCCTATACTAGCGGGGGGGTCTACGAGCAGTACTTC
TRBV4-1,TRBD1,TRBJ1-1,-,CASRPTGVNTEAFF,TGCGCCAGCAGACCAACAGGGGTGAACACTGAAGCTTTCTTT
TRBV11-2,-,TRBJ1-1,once,CASSLSWGEEGEAFF,TGTGCCAGCAGCTTATCGTGGGGGGAAGAGGGTGAAGCTTTCTTT
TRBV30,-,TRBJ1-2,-,CAWGRDTGYTF,TGTGCCTGGGGCCGGGACACCGGCTACACCTTC
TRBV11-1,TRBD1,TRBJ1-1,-,CASSSLTGSNTEAFF,TGTGCCAGCAGCTCCCTGACAGGGTCTAACACTGAAGCTTTCTTT
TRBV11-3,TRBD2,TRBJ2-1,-,CASSSGLAAYNEQFF,TGTGCCAGCAGCTCCGGACTAGCGGCTTACAATGAGCAGTTCTTC
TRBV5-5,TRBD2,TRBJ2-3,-,CASSILIGTSGRDTQYF,TGTGCCAGCAGCATACTAATCGGGACTAGCGGGCGGGATACGCAGTATTTT
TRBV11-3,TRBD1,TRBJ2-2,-,CASSPRRGQGNTGELFF,TGTGCCAGCAGCCCGCGGAGGGGACAGGGGAACACCGGGGAGCTGTTTTTT
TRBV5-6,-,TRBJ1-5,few,CASSSTTGNQPQHF,TGTGCCAGCAGCTCCACTACAGGGAATCAGCCCCAGCATTTT
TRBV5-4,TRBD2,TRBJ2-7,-,CASSFGLAGVFSYEQYF,TGTGCCAGCAGCTTCGGACTAGCGGGAGTCTTTAGCTACGAGCAGTACTTC
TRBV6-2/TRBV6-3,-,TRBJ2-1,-,CASSRQDEQFF,TGTGCCAGCAGCCGCCAGGATGAGCAGTTCTTC
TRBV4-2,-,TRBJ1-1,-,CASSQALDSRAFF,TGTGCCAGCAGCCAAGCCTTGGACAGCCGAGCTTTCTTT
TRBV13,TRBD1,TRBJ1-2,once,CASSSYRGPNYGYTF,TGTGCCAGCAGCTCTTACAGGGGGCCCAACTATGGCTACACCTTC
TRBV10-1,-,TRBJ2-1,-,CASSESGARDNEQFF,TGCGCCAGCAGTGAGTCGGGGGCCAGGGACAATGAGCAGTTCTTC
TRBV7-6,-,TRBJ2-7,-,CASSLTPPGDSFYEQYF,TGTGCCAGCAGCTTAACCCCCCCCGGGGATAGTTTCTACGAGCAGTACTTC
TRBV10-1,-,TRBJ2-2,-,CASCDGRGTGELFF,TGCGCCAGCTGTGACGGCCGGGGGACCGGGGAGCTGTTTTTT
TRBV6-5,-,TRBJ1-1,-,CASRRGPQAEAFF,TGTGCCAGCAGGCGGGGCCCACAGGCTGAAGCTTTCTTT
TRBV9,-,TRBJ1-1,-,CASSSQGFTEAFF,TGTGCCAGCAGCTCTCAGGGGTTCACTGAAGCTTTCTTT
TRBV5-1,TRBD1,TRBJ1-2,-,CASSPGQGTSYGYTF,TGCGCCAGCAGCCCGGGACAGGGGACGAGCTATGGCTACACCTTC
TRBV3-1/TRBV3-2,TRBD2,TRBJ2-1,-,CASSQDPGLAGVREQFF,TGTGCCAGCAGCCAAGACCCGGGACTAGCGGGAGTACGGGAGCAGTTCTTC
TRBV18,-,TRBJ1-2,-,CASSPVEGSIGNYGYTF,TGTGCCAGCTCACCAGTGGAGGGAAGTATTGGCAACTATGGCTACACCTTC
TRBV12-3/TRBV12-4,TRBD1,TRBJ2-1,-,CASSWTGKGEQFF,TGTGCCAGCAGTTGGACAGGGAAGGGTGAGCAGTTCTTC
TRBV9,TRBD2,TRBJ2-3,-,CASSVGGLAGYADTQYF,TGTGCCAGCAGCGTAGGGGGACTAGCGGGATACGCAGATACGCAGTATTTT
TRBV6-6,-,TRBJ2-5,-,CASKLDGGQYTQYF,TGTGCCAGCAAACTTGACGGAGGACAGTATACCCAGTACTTC
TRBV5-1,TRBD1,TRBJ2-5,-,CASSFPGGGETQYF,TGCGCCAGCAGCTTCCCAGGGGGCGGAGAGACCCAGTACTTC
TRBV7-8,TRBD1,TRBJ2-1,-,CASSLVGTGDANEQFF,TGTGCCAGCAGCTTAGTAGGGACAGGGGATGCCAATGAGCAGTTCTTC
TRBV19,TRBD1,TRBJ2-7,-,CATTGTGFYEQYF,TGTGCCACCACCGGGACAGGTTTTTACGAGCAGTACTTC
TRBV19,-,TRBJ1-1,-,CASSSMTGAFF,TGTGCCAGTAGTAGTATGACGGGGGCTTTCTTT
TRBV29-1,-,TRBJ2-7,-,CSVGGGRGYEQYF,TGCAGCGTTGGAGGGGGAAGAGGCTACGAGCAGTACTTC
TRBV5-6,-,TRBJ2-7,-,CASSFYGRGLNEQYF,TGTGCCAGCAGCTTTTACGGGAGAGGGCTGAACGAGCAGTACTTC
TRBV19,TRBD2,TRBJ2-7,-,CASRVSGGSYEQYF,TGTGCCAGTAGGGTGAGCGGGGGATCCTACGAGCAGTACTTC
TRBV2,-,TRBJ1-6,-,CASSDTRRSPLHF,TGTGCCAGCAGTGATACGAGGAGGTCACCCCTCCACTTT
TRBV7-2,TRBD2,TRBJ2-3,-,CASSFPGGGAHTQYF,TGTGCCAGCAGCTTTCCCGGCGGGGGGGCACATACGCAGTATTTT
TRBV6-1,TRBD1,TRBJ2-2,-,CASSELQGAGGELFF,TGTGCCAGCAGTGAACTGCAGGGGGCGGGGGGGGAGCTGTTTTTT
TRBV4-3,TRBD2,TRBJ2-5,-,CASSQDGAGGQETQYF,TGCGCCAGCAGCCAAGATGGCGCGGGGGGCCAAGAGACCCAGTACTTC
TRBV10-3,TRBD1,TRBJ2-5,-,CAISEGPGTGGRETQYF,TGTGCCATCAGTGAGGGGCCAGGGACAGGGGGCCGTGAGACCCAGTACTTC
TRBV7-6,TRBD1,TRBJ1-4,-,CASSLGQGYRNEKLFF,TGTGCCAGCAGCTTAGGACAGGGGTATAGGAATGAAAAACTGTTTTTT
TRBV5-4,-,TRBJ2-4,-,CASSLNGGGNIQYF,TGTGCCAGCAGCTTGAATGGCGGAGGAAACATTCAGTACTTC